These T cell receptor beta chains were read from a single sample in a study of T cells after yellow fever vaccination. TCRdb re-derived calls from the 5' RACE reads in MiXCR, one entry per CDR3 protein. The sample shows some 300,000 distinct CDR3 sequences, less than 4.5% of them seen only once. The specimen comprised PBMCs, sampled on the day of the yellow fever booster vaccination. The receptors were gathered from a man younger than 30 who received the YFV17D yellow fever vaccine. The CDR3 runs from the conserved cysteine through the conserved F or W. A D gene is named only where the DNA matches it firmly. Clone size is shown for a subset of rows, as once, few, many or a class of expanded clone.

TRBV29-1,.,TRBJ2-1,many,CSVEDLGNEQFF,TGCAGCGTTGAAGATTTGGGTAATGAGCAGTTCTTC
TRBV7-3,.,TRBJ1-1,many,CASSLSGSAEAFF,TGTGCCAGCAGCTTATCGGGAAGCGCTGAAGCTTTCTTT
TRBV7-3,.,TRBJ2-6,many,CASSLTRTAGANVLTF,TGTGCCAGCAGCTTAACAAGGACAGCCGGGGCCAACGTCCTGACTTTC
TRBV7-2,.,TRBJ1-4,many,CASGGQVTNEKLFF,TGTGCCAGCGGGGGGCAAGTAACTAATGAAAAACTGTTTTTT
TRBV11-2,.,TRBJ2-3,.,CASSFRLTGGTDTQYF,TGTGCCAGCAGCTTCCGGTTGACGGGGGGCACAGATACGCAGTATTTT
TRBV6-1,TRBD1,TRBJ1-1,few,CASPGTGGFTEAFF,TGTGCCAGCCCCGGGACAGGGGGTTTCACTGAAGCTTTCTTT
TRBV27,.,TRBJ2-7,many,CASSLSAGLYEQYF,TGTGCCAGCAGTTTATCAGCAGGTCTCTACGAGCAGTACTTC
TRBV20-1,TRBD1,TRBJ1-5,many,CSAPQGQHNQPQHF,TGCAGTGCTCCGCAGGGACAGCACAATCAGCCCCAGCATTTT
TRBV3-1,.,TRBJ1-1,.,CASSPQSGNTEAFF,TGTGCCAGCAGCCCCCAGTCCGGCAACACTGAAGCTTTCTTT
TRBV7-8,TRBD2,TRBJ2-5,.,CASSESDLAGGRETQYF,TGTGCCAGCAGCGAATCGGATCTAGCGGGGGGAAGAGAGACCCAGTACTTC
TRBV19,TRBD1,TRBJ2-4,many,CASVDRGGAKNIQYF,TGTGCCAGTGTCGACAGGGGTGGTGCCAAAAACATTCAGTACTTC
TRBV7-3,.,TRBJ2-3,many,CASSSARGGGTDTQYF,TGTGCCAGCAGCTCAGCCCGGGGAGGCGGCACAGATACGCAGTATTTT
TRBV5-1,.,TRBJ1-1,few,CASSPTRGGTEAFF,TGCGCCAGCAGCCCCACGAGGGGGGGCACTGAAGCTTTCTTT
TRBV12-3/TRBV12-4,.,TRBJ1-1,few,CASSTPSVNTEAFF,TGTGCCAGCAGTACCCCCTCGGTTAACACTGAAGCTTTCTTT
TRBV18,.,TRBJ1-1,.,CASSPPGLMNTEAFF,TGTGCCAGCTCACCACCGGGACTGATGAACACTGAAGCTTTCTTT
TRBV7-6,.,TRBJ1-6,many,CASSLEWASPLHF,TGTGCCAGCAGCTTAGAATGGGCCTCACCCCTCCACTTT
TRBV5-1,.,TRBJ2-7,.,CASKDKSIFLREQYF,TGCGCCAGCAAGGACAAGTCGATTTTTCTACGGGAGCAGTACTTC
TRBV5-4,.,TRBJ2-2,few,CASSSPGSGLGGELFF,TGTGCCAGCAGCTCGCCGGGAAGCGGACTGGGCGGGGAGCTGTTTTTT
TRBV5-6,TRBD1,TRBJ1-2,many,CASSSTISGGFNYGYTF,TGTGCCAGCAGCTCGACAATCTCAGGGGGCTTCAACTATGGCTACACCTTC
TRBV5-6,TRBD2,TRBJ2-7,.,CACSLSSGGYEQYF,TGTGCCTGCAGCTTGTCCAGCGGGGGTTACGAGCAGTACTTC
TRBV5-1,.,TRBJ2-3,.,CASMREGDTQYF,TGCGCCAGCATGAGAGAGGGAGATACGCAGTATTTT
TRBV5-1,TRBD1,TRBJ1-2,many,CASSAGGIYGYTF,TGCGCCAGCAGCGCAGGGGGTATTTATGGCTACACCTTC
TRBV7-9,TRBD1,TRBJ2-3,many,CASSLANNRGAQYF,TGTGCCAGCAGCTTAGCGAACAACAGGGGTGCGCAGTATTTT
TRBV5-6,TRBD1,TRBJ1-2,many,CASSFDRAEGYTF,TGTGCCAGCAGCTTTGACAGGGCAGAGGGCTACACCTTC
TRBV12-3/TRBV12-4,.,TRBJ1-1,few,CASSFNGRRNTEAFF,TGTGCCAGCAGTTTCAATGGCCGGAGGAACACTGAAGCTTTCTTT
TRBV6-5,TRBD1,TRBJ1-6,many,CASSARTGVNSPLHF,TGTGCCAGCAGTGCCCGGACAGGGGTTAATTCACCCCTCCACTTT
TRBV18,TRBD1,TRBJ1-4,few,CASSPPGTGGEKLFF,TGTGCCAGCTCACCCCCCGGGACAGGGGGCGAAAAACTGTTTTTT
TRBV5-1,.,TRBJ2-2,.,CASSLGRPWFGELFF,TGCGCCAGCAGCTTGGGCAGGCCCTGGTTTGGGGAGCTGTTTTTT
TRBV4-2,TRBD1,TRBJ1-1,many,CASSQRQGVMGTEAFF,TGTGCCAGCAGCCAACGACAGGGGGTAATGGGGACTGAAGCTTTCTTT
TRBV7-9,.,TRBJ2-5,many,CASSLLVGRRETQYF,TGTGCCAGCAGCTTACTGGTCGGGCGGAGAGAGACCCAGTACTTC
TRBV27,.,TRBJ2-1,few,CASSITPQGGYNEQFF,TGTGCCAGCAGTATAACCCCGCAGGGGGGATACAATGAGCAGTTCTTC
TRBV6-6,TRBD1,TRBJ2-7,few,CASSYSYRGVSYEQYF,TGTGCCAGCAGTTACTCCTACAGGGGGGTATCCTACGAGCAGTACTTC
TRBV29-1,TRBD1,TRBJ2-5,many,CSVEDRDRGETQYF,TGCAGCGTTGAAGACCGGGACAGGGGAGAGACCCAGTACTTC
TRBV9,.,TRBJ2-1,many,CASSVKGSYNEQFF,TGTGCCAGCAGCGTAAAAGGTTCCTACAATGAGCAGTTCTTC
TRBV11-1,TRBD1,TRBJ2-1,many,CASSLLTGYNEQFF,TGTGCCAGCAGCTTATTGACAGGGTACAATGAGCAGTTCTTC
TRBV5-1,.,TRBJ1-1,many,CASRGALNTEAFF,TGCGCCAGCAGGGGAGCCCTGAACACTGAAGCTTTCTTT
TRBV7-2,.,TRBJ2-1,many,CASSFWGTNEQFF,TGTGCCAGCAGCTTTTGGGGTACCAATGAGCAGTTCTTC
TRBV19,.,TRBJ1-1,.,CASSKARAAPRDTEAFF,TGTGCCAGTAGTAAGGCGCGGGCGGCCCCAAGGGACACTGAAGCTTTCTTT
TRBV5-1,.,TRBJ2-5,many,CASSLTGPEETQYF,TGCGCCAGCAGCTTAACAGGGCCGGAAGAGACCCAGTACTTC
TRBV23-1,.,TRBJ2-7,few,CASRPTAPYEQYF,TGCGCCAGCAGACCGACAGCCCCCTACGAGCAGTACTTC
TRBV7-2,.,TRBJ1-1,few,CASSLVGGGRLNTEAFF,TGTGCCAGCAGCTTAGTAGGGGGGGGCAGACTGAACACTGAAGCTTTCTTT
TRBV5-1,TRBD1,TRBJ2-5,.,CASSLEGAGVTQYF,TGCGCCAGCAGCTTAGAGGGGGCAGGAGTGACCCAGTACTTC
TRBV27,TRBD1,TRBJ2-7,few,CASSTRQGEYEQYF,TGTGCCAGCAGTACCAGACAGGGGGAATACGAGCAGTACTTC
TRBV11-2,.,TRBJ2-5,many,CASSFTGFQETQYF,TGTGCCAGCAGCTTTACAGGGTTCCAAGAGACCCAGTACTTC
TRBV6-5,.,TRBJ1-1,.,CASTLKGSAEAFF,TGTGCCAGCACCCTGAAGGGGAGCGCTGAAGCTTTCTTT
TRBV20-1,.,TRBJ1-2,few,CSAREGWTRYGYTF,TGCAGTGCTAGGGAGGGGTGGACAAGATATGGCTACACCTTC
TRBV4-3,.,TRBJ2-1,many,CASSQDGPASGYNEQFF,TGCGCCAGCAGCCAAGATGGCCCAGCAAGCGGCTACAATGAGCAGTTCTTC
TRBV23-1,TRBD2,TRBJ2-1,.,CASSPWRGAYNEQFF,TGCGCCAGCTCCCCATGGCGGGGGGCCTACAATGAGCAGTTCTTC
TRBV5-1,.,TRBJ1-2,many,CASSSTTDYGYTF,TGCGCCAGCAGCTCCACGACGGACTATGGCTACACCTTC
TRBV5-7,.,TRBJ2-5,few,CASREIREEETQYF,TGTGCCAGCAGGGAGATCAGGGAGGAGGAGACCCAGTACTTC
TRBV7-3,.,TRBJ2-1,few,CASSLDSTYNEQFF,TGTGCCAGCAGCTTAGACAGTACCTACAATGAGCAGTTCTTC
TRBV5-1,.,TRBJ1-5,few,CASSFGVGSNQPQHF,TGCGCCAGCAGCTTTGGTGTGGGATCCAATCAGCCCCAGCATTTT
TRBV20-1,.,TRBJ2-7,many,CSASFLGESDEQYF,TGCAGTGCTAGTTTTTTAGGGGAATCGGACGAGCAGTACTTC
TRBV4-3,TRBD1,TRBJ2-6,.,CASSPTGGPSGANVLTF,TGCGCCAGCAGCCCGACAGGGGGACCGTCTGGGGCCAACGTCCTGACTTTC
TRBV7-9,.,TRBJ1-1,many,CASSPRGPGAVLTEAFF,TGTGCCAGCAGCCCTAGGGGCCCAGGGGCTGTTCTCACTGAAGCTTTCTTT
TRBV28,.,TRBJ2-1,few,CASRTISPSYNEQFF,TGTGCCAGCAGGACGATATCCCCCTCCTACAATGAGCAGTTCTTC
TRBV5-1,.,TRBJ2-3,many,CASSRIWGSTDTQYF,TGCGCCAGCAGCCGTATCTGGGGGAGCACAGATACGCAGTATTTT
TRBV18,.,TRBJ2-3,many,CASSPRDTDTQYF,TGTGCCAGCTCACCACGGGATACGGATACGCAGTATTTT
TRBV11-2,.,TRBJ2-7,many,CASSPLRGSYEQYF,TGTGCCAGCAGCCCCCTGCGGGGTTCCTACGAGCAGTACTTC